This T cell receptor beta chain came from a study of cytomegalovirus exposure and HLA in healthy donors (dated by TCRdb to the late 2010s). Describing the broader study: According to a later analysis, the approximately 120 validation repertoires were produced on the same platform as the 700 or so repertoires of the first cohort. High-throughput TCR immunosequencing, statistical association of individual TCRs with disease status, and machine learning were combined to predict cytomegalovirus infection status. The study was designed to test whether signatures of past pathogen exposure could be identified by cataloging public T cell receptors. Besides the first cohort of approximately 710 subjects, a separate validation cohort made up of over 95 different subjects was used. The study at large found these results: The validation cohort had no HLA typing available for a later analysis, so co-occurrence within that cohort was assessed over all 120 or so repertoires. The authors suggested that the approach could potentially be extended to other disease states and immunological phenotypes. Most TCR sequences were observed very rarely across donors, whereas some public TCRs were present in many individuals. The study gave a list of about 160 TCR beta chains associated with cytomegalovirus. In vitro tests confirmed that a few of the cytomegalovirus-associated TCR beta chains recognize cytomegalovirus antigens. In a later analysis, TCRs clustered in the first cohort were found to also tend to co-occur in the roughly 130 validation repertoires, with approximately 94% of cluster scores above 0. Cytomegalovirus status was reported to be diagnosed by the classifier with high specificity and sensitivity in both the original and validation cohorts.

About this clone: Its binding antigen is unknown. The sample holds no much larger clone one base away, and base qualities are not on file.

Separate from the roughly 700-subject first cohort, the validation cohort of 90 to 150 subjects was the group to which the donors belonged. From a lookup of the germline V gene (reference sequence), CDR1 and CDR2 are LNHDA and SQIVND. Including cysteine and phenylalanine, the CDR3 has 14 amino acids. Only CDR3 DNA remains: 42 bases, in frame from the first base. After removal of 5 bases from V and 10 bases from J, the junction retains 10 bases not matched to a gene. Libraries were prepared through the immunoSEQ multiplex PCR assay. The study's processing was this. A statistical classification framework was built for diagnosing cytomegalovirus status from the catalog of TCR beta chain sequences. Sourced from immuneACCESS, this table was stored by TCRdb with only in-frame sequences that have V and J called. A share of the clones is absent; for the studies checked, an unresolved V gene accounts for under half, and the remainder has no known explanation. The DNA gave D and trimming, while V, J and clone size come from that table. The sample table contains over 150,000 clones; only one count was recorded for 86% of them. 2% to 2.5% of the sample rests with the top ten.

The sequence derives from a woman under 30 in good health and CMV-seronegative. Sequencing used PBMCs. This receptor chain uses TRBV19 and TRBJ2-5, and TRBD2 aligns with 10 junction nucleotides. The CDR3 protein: CASSVGLADRVQYF. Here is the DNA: TGTGCCAGTAGTGTCGGACTAGCGGATCGAGTCCAGTACTTC.